This entry describes one T cell receptor beta chain. There is no known antigen for this receptor. No much larger clone exists at a distance of one base, and base qualities are not known. The data belong to a study of technical replicates of blood from a few donors (dated by TCRdb to 2015 to 2018). The method behind the library was the immunoSEQ multiplex PCR assay. TCRdb obtained this table from immuneACCESS and retained in-frame rearrangements with V and J assigned. These tables miss some clones; where compared with another copy, unresolved V genes account for less than half of the shortfall, and the remainder is unexplained. Recorded for this sample are fewer than 100,000 clones; approximately 90% of them occurred a single time. The top ten clones comprise 0.25% to 0.35% of the sample. Sequenced: T cells isolated from PBMCs. The origin of this receptor is a human donor in good health.

The CDR3 region reads CATSRVTVNQPQHF. The sequenced DNA: TGTGCCACCAGCAGAGTAACGGTAAATCAGCCCCAGCATTTT. Recombination connected TRBV15 to TRBJ1-5, with no confident D gene call. The CDR3 starts with the cysteine, ends with the phenylalanine, and has 14 residues. The kept DNA is CDR3 alone, 42 bases in frame from the first base. A distance of 8 bases separates the germline ends of V and J, which lose 1 base and 4 bases respectively. The germline V gene (reference sequence) supplies CDR1 LNHNV and CDR2 YYDKDF.